This T cell receptor beta chain was profiled in a study of cytomegalovirus exposure and HLA in healthy donors. The junction had 7 bases not matched to a gene; V was cut back by 4 bases and J by 9 bases. CDR1 is SGHRS and CDR2 is YFSETQ in the germline V gene. CDR3 length: 14 residues. Use of 60 Vbeta and 13 Jbeta primers characterized the PCR. The table came from immunoSEQ multiplex PCR; TCRdb's copy has only in-frame clones and leaves some out. The repertoire holds 150,000 to 200,000 clones, with roughly four fifths as singletons. Sample: PBMCs. J is TRBJ2-1 and V is TRBV5-1; 10 nucleotides line up with TRBD2. The receptor was isolated from a man in his forties or fifties in good health and CMV-seronegative. For the CDR3, the DNA is TGCGCCAGCAGCAGCGGACTAGCGGCTCCTGAGCAGTTCTTC. It codes for CASSSGLAAPEQFF.